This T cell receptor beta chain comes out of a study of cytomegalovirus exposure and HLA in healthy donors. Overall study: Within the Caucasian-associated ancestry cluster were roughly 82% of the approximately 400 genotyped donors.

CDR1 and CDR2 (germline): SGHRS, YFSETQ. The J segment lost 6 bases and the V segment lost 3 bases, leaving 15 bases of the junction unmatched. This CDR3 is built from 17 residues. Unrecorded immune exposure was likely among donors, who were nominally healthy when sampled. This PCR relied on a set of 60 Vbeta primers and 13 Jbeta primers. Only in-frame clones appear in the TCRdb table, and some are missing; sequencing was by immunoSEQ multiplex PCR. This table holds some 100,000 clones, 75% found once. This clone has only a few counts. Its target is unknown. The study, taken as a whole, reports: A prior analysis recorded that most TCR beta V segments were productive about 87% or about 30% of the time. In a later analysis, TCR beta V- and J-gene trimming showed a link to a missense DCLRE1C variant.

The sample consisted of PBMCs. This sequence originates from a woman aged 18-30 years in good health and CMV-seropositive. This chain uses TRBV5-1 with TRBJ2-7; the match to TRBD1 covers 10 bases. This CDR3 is CASSSNPPGTGAAEQYF. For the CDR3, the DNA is TGCGCCAGCAGCTCGAATCCTCCCGGGACAGGGGCCGCCGAGCAGTACTTC. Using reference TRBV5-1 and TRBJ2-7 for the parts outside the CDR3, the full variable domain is KAGVTQTPRYLIKTRGQQVTLSCSPISGHRSVSWYQQTPGQGLQFLFEYFSETQRNKGNFPGRFSGRQFSNSRSEMNVSTLELGDSALYLCASSSNPPGTGAAEQYFGPGTRLTVT.